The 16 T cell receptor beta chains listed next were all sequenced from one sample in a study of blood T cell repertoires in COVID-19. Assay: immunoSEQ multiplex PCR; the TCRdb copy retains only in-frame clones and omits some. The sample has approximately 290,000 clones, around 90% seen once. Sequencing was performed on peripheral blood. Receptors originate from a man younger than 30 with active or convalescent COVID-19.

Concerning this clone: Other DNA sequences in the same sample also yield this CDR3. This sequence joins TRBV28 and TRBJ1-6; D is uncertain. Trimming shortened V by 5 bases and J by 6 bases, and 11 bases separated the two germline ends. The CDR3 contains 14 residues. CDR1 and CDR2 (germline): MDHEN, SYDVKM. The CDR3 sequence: CASSRRVGNSPLHF. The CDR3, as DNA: TGTGCCAGCAGTCGGAGGGTTGGTAATTCACCCCTCCACTTT.

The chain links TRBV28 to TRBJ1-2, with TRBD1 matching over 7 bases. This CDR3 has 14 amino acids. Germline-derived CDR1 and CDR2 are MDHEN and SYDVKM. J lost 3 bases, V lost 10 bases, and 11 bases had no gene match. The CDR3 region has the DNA TGTGCCACCACCAGACCCAGGGGGGACTATGGCTACACCTTC. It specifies CATTRPRGDYGYTF.

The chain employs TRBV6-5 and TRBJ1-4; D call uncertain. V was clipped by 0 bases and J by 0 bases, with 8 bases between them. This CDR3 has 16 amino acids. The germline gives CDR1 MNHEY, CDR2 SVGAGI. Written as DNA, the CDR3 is TGTGCCAGCAGTTACTCGAGCGGCTCAACTAATGAAAAACTGTTTTTT. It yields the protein CASSYSSGSTNEKLFF.

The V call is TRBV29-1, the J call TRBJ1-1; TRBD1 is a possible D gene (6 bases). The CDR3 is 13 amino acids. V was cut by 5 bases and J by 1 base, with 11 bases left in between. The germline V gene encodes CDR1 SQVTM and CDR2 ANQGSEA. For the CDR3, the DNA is TGCAGCGTTCTTAACAGGGAGAACACTGAAGCTTTCTTT. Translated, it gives CSVLNRENTEAFF.

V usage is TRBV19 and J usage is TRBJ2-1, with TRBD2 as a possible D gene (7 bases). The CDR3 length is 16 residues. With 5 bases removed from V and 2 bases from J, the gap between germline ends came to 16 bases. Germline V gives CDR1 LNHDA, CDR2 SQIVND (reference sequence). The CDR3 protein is CASSPPGGGTYNEQFF. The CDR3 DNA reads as TGTGCCAGTAGTCCCCCGGGGGGCGGCACCTACAATGAGCAGTTCTTC.

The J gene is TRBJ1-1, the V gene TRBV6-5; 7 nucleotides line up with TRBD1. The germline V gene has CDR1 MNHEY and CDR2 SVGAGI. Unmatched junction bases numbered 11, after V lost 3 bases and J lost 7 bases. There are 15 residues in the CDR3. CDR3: CASSYDRAALSEAFF. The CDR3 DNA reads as TGTGCCAGCAGTTATGACAGGGCCGCGCTGAGTGAAGCTTTCTTT.

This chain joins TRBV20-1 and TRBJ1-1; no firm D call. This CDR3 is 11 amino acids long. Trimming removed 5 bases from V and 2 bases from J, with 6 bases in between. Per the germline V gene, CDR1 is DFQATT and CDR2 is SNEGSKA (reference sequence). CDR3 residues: CSAEANTEAFF. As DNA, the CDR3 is TGCAGTGCTGAAGCTAACACTGAAGCTTTCTTT.

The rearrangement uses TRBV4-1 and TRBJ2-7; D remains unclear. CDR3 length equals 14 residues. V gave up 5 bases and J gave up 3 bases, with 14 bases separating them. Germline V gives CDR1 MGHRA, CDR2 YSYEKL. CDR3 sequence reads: CASSSPAHNYEQYF. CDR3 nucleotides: TGCGCCAGCAGCTCTCCCGCCCACAACTACGAGCAGTACTTC.

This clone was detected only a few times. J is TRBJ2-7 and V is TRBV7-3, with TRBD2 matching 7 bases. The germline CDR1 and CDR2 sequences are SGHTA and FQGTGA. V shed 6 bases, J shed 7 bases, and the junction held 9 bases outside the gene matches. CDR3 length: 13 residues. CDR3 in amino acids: CASSRREREEQYF. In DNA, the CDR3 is TGTGCCAGCAGTCGGAGGGAGCGGGAAGAGCAGTACTTC.

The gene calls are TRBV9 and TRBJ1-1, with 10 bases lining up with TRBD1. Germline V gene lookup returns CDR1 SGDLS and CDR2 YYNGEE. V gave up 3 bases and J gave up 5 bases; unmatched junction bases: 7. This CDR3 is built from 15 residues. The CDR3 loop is CASSAETGGLTEAFF. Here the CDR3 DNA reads TGTGCCAGCAGCGCTGAGACAGGGGGCTTGACTGAAGCTTTCTTT. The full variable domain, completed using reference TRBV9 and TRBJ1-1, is DSGVTQTPKHLITATGQRVTLRCSPRSGDLSVYWYQQSLDQGLQFLIQYYNGEERAKGNILERFSAQQFPDLHSELNLSSLELGDSALYFCASSAETGGLTEAFFGQGTRLTVV.

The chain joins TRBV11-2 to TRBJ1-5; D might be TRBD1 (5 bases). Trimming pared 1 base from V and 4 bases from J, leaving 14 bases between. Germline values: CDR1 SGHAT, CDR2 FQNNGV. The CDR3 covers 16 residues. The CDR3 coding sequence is TGTGCCAGCAGCTTAGGCTCAGGGTGGGGTAATCAGCCCCAGCATTTT. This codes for CASSLGSGWGNQPQHF.

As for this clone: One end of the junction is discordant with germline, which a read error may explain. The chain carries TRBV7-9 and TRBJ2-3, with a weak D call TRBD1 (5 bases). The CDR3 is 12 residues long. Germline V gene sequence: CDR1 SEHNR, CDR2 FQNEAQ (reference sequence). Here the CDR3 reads CASSRGTDTQYF. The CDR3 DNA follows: TGTGCCAGCAGCAGGGGCACTGATACGCAGTATTTT.

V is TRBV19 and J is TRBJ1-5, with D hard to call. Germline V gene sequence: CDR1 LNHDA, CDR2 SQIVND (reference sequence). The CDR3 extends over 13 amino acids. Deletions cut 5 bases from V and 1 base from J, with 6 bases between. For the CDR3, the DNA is TGTGCCAGTAGTTGGCAGAGCAATCAGCCCCAGCATTTT. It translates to CASSWQSNQPQHF.

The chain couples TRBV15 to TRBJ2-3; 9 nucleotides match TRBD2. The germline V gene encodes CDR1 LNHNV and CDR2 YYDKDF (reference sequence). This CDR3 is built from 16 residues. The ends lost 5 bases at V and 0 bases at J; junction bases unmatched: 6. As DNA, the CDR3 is TGTGCCACCAGCCCACGACTAGCGGTGAGCACAGATACGCAGTATTTT. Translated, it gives CATSPRLAVSTDTQYF. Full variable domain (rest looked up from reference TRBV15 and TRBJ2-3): DAMVIQNPRYQVTQFGKPVTLSCSQTLNHNVMYWYQQKSSQAPKLLFHYYDKDFNNEADTPDNFQSRRPNTSFCFLDIRSPGLGDTAMYLCATSPRLAVSTDTQYFGPGTRLTVL.

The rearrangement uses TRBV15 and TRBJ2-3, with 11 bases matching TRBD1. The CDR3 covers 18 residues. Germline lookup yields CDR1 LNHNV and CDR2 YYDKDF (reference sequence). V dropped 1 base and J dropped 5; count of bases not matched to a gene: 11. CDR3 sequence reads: CATSRAYSGTGGLDTQYF. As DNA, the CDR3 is TGTGCCACCAGCAGAGCCTATTCCGGGACAGGGGGACTAGATACGCAGTATTTT.

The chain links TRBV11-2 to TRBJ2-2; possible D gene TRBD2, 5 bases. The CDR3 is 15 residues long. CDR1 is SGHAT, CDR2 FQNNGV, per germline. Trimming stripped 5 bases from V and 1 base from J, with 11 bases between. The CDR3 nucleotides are TGTGCCAGCAGCCCAACAAGCGGGAACACCGGGGAGCTGTTTTTT. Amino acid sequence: CASSPTSGNTGELFF.